Sequencing of this T cell receptor (beta chain) was carried out in a study of shared clonotypes between healthy human individuals. In the study overall: The cohort comprised a couple of women and a few men. Their ages spanned 18 to 49 years. Study results and limitations: Inspection by rarefaction showed sorted-subset sequencing to be incomplete despite large depth. Clonotypes which were not shared had lower generation probabilities than clonotypes that all four donors shared.

The assay was immunoSEQ multiplex PCR, and TCRdb's table has in-frame clones only and misses some. The sample shows roughly 1 million clones, approximately 80% of them seen only once. With 3 bases clipped from V and 2 bases from J, the junction kept 4 bases outside the gene matches. The germline V gene encodes CDR1 LNHDA and CDR2 SQIVND (reference sequence). This CDR3 contains 16 residues. Details on this clone: Its antigen is unidentified.

The chain recombines TRBV19 with TRBJ2-1, with 10 bases lining up with TRBD2. Sequences were obtained from memory CD4+ T cells from PBMCs. Specified subset: CD45RA-negative fraction. The sequence derives from a man younger than 30 in good health. Some clones in this sample may be carry-over from other donors' samples. The CDR3, as DNA: TGTGCCAGTAGTATGAGTAGCGGGAGGACCTACAATGAGCAGTTCTTC. Protein sequence: CASSMSSGRTYNEQFF. Filled out from reference TRBV19 and TRBJ2-1, the complete variable domain reads DGGITQSPKYLFRKEGQNVTLSCEQNLNHDAMYWYRQDPGQGLRLIYYSQIVNDFQKGDIAEGYSVSREKKESFPLTVTSAQKNPTAFYLCASSMSSGRTYNEQFFGPGTRLTVL.